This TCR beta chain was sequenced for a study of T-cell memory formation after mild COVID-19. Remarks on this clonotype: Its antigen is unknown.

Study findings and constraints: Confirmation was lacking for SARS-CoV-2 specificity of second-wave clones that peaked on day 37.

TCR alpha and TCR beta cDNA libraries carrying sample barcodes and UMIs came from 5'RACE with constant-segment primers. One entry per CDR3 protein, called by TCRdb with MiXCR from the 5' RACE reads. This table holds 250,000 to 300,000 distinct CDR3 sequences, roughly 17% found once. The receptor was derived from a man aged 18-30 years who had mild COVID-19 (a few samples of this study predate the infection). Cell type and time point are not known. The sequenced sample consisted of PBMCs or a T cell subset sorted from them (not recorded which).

The CDR3 nucleotides are TGCGCCAGCAGCTCGGGGACTAGCCAAGAGACCCAGTACTTC. Protein: CASSSGTSQETQYF. The chain is built from TRBV5-1 and TRBJ2-5, with 8 positions matching TRBD2. Germline lookup yields CDR1 SGHRS and CDR2 YFSETQ. Trimming cost V 3 bases and J 1 base; bases outside gene matches: 2. This CDR3 comprises 14 residues.